This is a list of T cell receptor beta chains from one sample in a study of T-cell reconstitution after alpha-beta-depleted transplantation in children. Each CDR3 protein gets one entry after TCRdb re-called the PCR reads with MiXCR. This table holds approximately 1,000,000 distinct CDR3 sequences, about 26% found once. The material sequenced was PBMCs, mostly from graft donor cells, taken 360 days after TCRalphabeta/CD19-depleted stem cell transplant. The receptors were gathered from a boy younger than two who had a stem cell transplant for SCID, so the T cells may come from the graft donor. Each CDR3 is given without its conserved first and last residue.

>TRBJ2-7|TRBV5-1
ASSLEGQRYEQY
>TRBJ2-7|TRBV5-1
ASSLPRGDEQY
>TRBJ1-6|TRBV20-1
SGGASNSPLH
>TRBJ2-4|TRBV5-1
ASSLVVGAKNIQY
>TRBJ2-1|TRBV7-2
ASSRARSSYNEQF
>TRBJ1-2|TRBV7-2
ASSLHKGQAYGYT
>TRBJ2-5|TRBV10-3
AISDWEWRETQY
>TRBJ2-3|TRBV28
ASSFIGRTDTQY
>TRBJ1-1|TRBV12-3/TRBV12-4
ASSPRYTEAF
>TRBJ2-7|TRBV12-3/TRBV12-4
ASSPASGGAYEQY
>TRBJ2-6|TRBV12-3/TRBV12-4
ASSLQATGANVLT
>TRBJ1-6|TRBV20-1
SAIYPPDGLLYNSPLH
>TRBJ1-5|TRBV4-1
ASSQDQQYSNQPQH
>TRBJ2-7|TRBV20-1
SAGIRDGLTYEQY
>TRBJ1-2|TRBV11-2
ASSRPDSYGYT
>TRBJ1-3|TRBV3-1
ASSFLGTGGLSGNTIY
>TRBJ2-1|TRBV2
ATDSGGLDYNEQF
>TRBJ2-7|TRBV12-3/TRBV12-4
ASSLGSTVSYEQY
>TRBJ2-1|TRBV10-3
AISEAATSYNEQF
>TRBJ2-1|TRBV11-2
ASSLDRSAVLVSGQF
>TRBJ2-5|TRBV11-1
ATIPEGTGFLEGTQY
>TRBJ2-4|TRBV3-1
ASSQFLRDIQY
>TRBJ1-1|TRBV3-1
ASSQETGGWTEAF
>TRBJ2-3|TRBV5-1
ASSYPRGPQGADTQY
>TRBJ1-1|TRBV7-9
ASSFAVNTEAF
>TRBJ2-2|TRBV9
ASSITDRGQHTGELF
>TRBJ1-2|TRBV7-9
ASSSRDRSGYGYT
>TRBJ2-3|TRBV20-1
SARPRDWMITDTQY
>TRBJ2-4|TRBV2
ASKKIAGEYSKNIQY
>TRBJ2-1|TRBV28
ASTVPGYNEQF
>TRBJ1-3|TRBV29-1
SVLDRGGNTIY
>TRBJ2-7|TRBV27
ASSLLQGPLYEQY
>TRBJ2-7|TRBV11-2
ASSLSGGPIYEQY
>TRBJ1-4|TRBV27
ASSNDRVNEKLF
>TRBJ2-5|TRBV4-1
ASSQLPAGPKETQY
>TRBJ2-1|TRBV20-1
SARPAGQDLWNEQF
>TRBJ1-4|TRBV28
ASGTGVKEKLF
>TRBJ1-5|TRBV5-1
ASSLVWREGNQPQH
>TRBJ2-7|TRBV28
ASSFGGEGYEQY
>TRBJ2-3|TRBV29-1
SANWRGPEDTQY
>TRBJ1-2|TRBV4-1
ASSQFRTEVYGYT